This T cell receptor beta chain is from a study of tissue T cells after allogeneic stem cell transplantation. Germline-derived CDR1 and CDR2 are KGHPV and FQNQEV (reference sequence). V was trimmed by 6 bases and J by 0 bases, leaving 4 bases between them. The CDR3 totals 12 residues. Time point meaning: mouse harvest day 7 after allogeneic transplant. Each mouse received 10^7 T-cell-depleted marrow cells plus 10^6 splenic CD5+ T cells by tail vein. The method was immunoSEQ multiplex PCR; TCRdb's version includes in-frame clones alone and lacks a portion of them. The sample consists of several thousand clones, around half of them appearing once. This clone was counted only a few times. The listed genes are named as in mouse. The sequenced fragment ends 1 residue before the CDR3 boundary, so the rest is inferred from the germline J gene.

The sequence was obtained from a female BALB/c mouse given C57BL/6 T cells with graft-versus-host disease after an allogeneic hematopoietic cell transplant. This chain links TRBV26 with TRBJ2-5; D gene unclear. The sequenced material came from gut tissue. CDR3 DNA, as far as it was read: TGTGCCAGCAGGGGGAACCAAGACACCCAGTAC. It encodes CASRGNQDTQY. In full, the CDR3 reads CASRGNQDTQYF. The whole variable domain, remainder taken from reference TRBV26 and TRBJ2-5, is NSKVIQTPRYLVKGQGQKAKMRCIPEKGHPVVFWYQQNKNNEFKFLINFQNQEVLQQIDMTEKRFSAECPSNSPCSLEIQSSEAGDSALYLCASRGNQDTQYFGPGTRLLVL.